These T cell receptor beta chains were read from a single sample in a study of blood T cell repertoires in COVID-19. The table came from immunoSEQ multiplex PCR; TCRdb's copy has only in-frame clones and leaves some out. The sample has under 250,000 clones, around 80% seen once. Input material: peripheral blood. Source of these receptors: a man over 45 with active or convalescent COVID-19. Both conserved end residues are part of each CDR3.

TRBJ1-5,TRBV27,CASTSLTGTGGNQPQHF
TRBJ1-1,TRBV29-1,CSVELRRVNTEAFF
TRBJ2-7,TRBV7-2,CASSLSGLGYEQYF
TRBJ2-1,TRBV21-1,CASSKKWVTSGRATNPPYNEQFF
TRBJ1-2,TRBV7-9,CASSGGRKERNGYTF
TRBJ1-1,TRBV6-5,CASSRQGGTEAFF
TRBJ2-3,TRBV5-1,CASSLGGRNPDTQYF
TRBJ2-7,TRBV10-1,CASSESGASGSYEQYF
TRBJ1-1,TRBV11-2,CASSLEGTMEAFF
TRBJ2-5,TRBV5-1,CASGLDGTPQETQYF
TRBJ1-5,TRBV6-5,CASRQGSYQPQHF
TRBJ1-2,TRBV2,CASNQGGPSLGYTF
TRBJ1-2,TRBV5-4,CASRPGGEGREYGYTF
TRBJ2-7,TRBV12-3/TRBV12-4,CASSLGTADEQYF
TRBJ1-1,TRBV3-1/TRBV3-2,CASSQYGLHGEAFF
TRBJ2-6,TRBV15,CATRQGYSSGANVLTF
TRBJ1-5,TRBV5-8,CASSRGQGVDQPQHF
TRBJ1-2,TRBV12-3/TRBV12-4,CASTLRQYGYTF
TRBJ1-1,TRBV11-2,CASSRIDPIDRAFF
TRBJ1-6,TRBV28,CASSRDRGVRNSPLHF
TRBJ2-3,TRBV28,CASSKTGGFGTDTQYF
TRBJ2-7,TRBV6-5,CASSYSTGGISYEQYF
TRBJ2-7,TRBV5-1,CASSREGTGREQYF
TRBJ1-5,TRBV7-2,CASSLVSSGLGQPQHF
TRBJ2-4,TRBV27,CASSARDRLGIQYF
TRBJ2-1,TRBV18,CASSPGLDNEQFF
TRBJ2-2,TRBV18,CASSPLRGQNTGELFF
TRBJ2-7,TRBV7-2,CASSLEARIEQYF
TRBJ1-1,TRBV13,CASSLVAGLKNTEAFF
TRBJ1-5,TRBV28,CASWDSPNFNQPQHF
TRBJ1-1,TRBV13,CASSPGQGGFTEAFF
TRBJ2-7,TRBV10-2,CASNDPGVAAYEQYF
TRBJ2-7,TRBV6-5,CASKDRVSYEQYF
TRBJ1-1,TRBV24-1,CATSAILPPRSGNTEAFF
TRBJ1-2,TRBV6-5,CASSYFSGGGYTF
TRBJ1-4,TRBV5-1,CASSLDRAEKLFF
TRBJ2-7,TRBV11-2,CASSLGTRGQYF
TRBJ1-2,TRBV4-1,CASSQERDRGRAGYTF
TRBJ2-3,TRBV10-2,CASRGLAGRGDTQYF
TRBJ1-4,TRBV10-2,CASSRDRGLAGEKLFF
TRBJ2-5,TRBV7-8,CASSLQNLRGPQETQYF
TRBJ2-7,TRBV5-4,CASSLDRGLGEQYF
TRBJ2-3,TRBV5-6,CASALAGASGTQYF
TRBJ1-2,TRBV10-3,CAISEGFGGPGGYTF
TRBJ2-1,TRBV19,CASSSGTSGGNEQFF
TRBJ1-2,TRBV7-9,CASSIDSYGYTF
TRBJ2-1,TRBV7-2,CASSSRGGRGEQFF
TRBJ2-2,TRBV30,CAWISGTSGSIGGELFF